This T cell receptor beta chain was documented in a study of blood T cells in healthy people across ages. Whole-study results and caveats: Naive CD4+ cell counts and diversity both ran higher in long-lived than in aged donors. When one million T cells were used, diversity estimates were thought to be underestimates.

Losses at the gene ends were 5 bases for V and 4 bases for J; bases not matched to a gene: 11. The germline V gene encodes CDR1 MNHNY and CDR2 SVGAGI (reference sequence). The length of the CDR3 is 16 residues. In regard to this clonotype: Its antigen is still unknown.

The authors isolated at least 6 million PBMCs per sample. The use of a sample-barcoded 5' primer and a J-beta primer mix characterized a second PCR of about 6 to 12 cycles. TCRdb recomputed calls from the 5' RACE reads with MiXCR, one row per CDR3 protein. This table holds about 670,000 distinct CDR3 sequences, around 38% found once. The TCR originated in a man aged 80 or over in good health. The sequencing sample was made of blood. This rearrangement joins TRBV6-6 to TRBJ2-5, with TRBD2 matching over 9 bases. The CDR3, as DNA: TGTGCCAGCAGTAACTACGCGGGGGGGGATGGAGAGACCCAGTACTTC. It is translated as CASSNYAGGDGETQYF.